This T cell receptor (beta chain) was identified during a study of T cell repertoires in cytomegalovirus infection. Overall study: Public TCR beta signatures were indicative of both CMV infection and a matching HLA type.

Details on this clonotype: Its target is not known.

Via MiXCR, TCRdb re-called the reads, giving one row per CDR3 protein. The sample contains some 920,000 distinct CDR3 sequences, roughly 30% of which appear only once. This CDR3 spans 15 amino acids. Germline CDR1 and CDR2: MNHEY and SVGAGI. V lost 8 bases to trimming and J lost 0 bases, with 16 bases between them. The chain links TRBV6-5 to TRBJ1-1; D is unresolved. The sample in question was cultured CD8+ T cells from PBMCs, obtained from culture after CMV antigen stimulation. The TCR sequence derives from a human donor in good health (CMV status not recorded). Some clones in this sample may be carry-over from other donors' samples. CDR3: CASRDNSHMNTEAFF. The CDR3, as DNA: TGTGCCAGCCGAGACAATTCCCACATGAACACTGAAGCTTTCTTT.